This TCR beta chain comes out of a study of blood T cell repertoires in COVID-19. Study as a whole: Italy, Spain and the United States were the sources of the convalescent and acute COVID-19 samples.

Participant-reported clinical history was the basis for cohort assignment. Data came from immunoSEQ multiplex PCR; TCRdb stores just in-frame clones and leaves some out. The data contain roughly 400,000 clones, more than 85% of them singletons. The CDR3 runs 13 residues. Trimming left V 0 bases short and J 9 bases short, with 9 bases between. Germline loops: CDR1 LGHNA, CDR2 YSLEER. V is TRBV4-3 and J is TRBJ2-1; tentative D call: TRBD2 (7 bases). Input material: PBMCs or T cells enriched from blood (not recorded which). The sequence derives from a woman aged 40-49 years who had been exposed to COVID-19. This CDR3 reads CASSQEGGREQFF. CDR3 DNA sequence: TGCGCCAGCAGCCAAGAGGGGGGGCGTGAGCAGTTCTTC.